These 7 T cell receptor beta chains originate from one sample sequenced in a study of OX40 agonist ivuxolimab in advanced cancers. TCRdb's table, derived via immunoSEQ multiplex PCR, lists solely in-frame clones and lacks some. The profile covers about 82,000 clones, with over 85% appearing a single time and under 0.4% taken by the ten largest. The sample consisted of CD4+ or CD8+ T cells sorted from blood, taken in a trial of the OX40 agonist ivuxolimab. Receptors originate from an adult with an advanced solid tumor such as melanoma, head and neck, liver or kidney cancer.

The chain has TRBV5-1 and TRBJ2-5; perhaps D is TRBD1 or TRBD2 (5 bases each). This CDR3 spans 15 amino acids. Per germline, CDR1 SGHRS and CDR2 YFSETQ. V gave up 3 bases and J gave up 5 bases, with 17 bases separating them. The CDR3 region has the DNA TGCGCCAGCAGCTACCTCACGAGGGGAGTTGAGACCCAGTACTTC. Its protein product is CASSYLTRGVETQYF.

The V and J genes are TRBV6-1 and TRBJ2-5; tentatively, D is TRBD1 or TRBD2 (5 bases each). Germline-derived CDR1 and CDR2 are MNHNS and SASEGT. V lost 6 bases to trimming and J lost 1 base, with 15 bases between them. The length of the CDR3 is 15 residues. The CDR3: CASRDPGQAQETQYF. CDR3 in DNA: TGTGCCAGCAGGGACCCGGGGCAGGCCCAAGAGACCCAGTACTTC.

The chain links TRBV9 to TRBJ2-7, with 8 bases that match TRBD2. The CDR3 loop spans 17 amino acids. Germline CDR1 is SGDLS and CDR2 is YYNGEE. V dropped 10 bases and J dropped 5; count of bases not matched to a gene: 23. CDR3 sequence (DNA): TGTGCCGCCACCGGAGGACTAGCTGCCGAAATGGTAGACGAGCAGTACTTC. It is translated as CAATGGLAAEMVDEQYF.

This chain connects TRBV9 to TRBJ1-1, with D unresolved. The V end lost 0 bases, the J end lost 5 bases, and 14 bases lay between the germline ends. Germline values: CDR1 SGDLS, CDR2 YYNGEE. The length of the CDR3 is 15 residues. DNA for the CDR3: TGTGCCAGCAGCGTAGGGGTTAGTTTTGGGACTGAAGCTTTCTTT. As protein: CASSVGVSFGTEAFF. Using reference TRBV9 and TRBJ1-1 for the parts outside the CDR3, the full variable domain is DSGVTQTPKHLITATGQRVTLRCSPRSGDLSVYWYQQSLDQGLQFLIQYYNGEERAKGNILERFSAQQFPDLHSELNLSSLELGDSALYFCASSVGVSFGTEAFFGQGTRLTVV.

This clone appeared once. The chain is built from TRBV4-3 and TRBJ1-4; D unresolved. CDR1 LGHNA and CDR2 YSLEER come from the germline V gene. The CDR3 loop spans 16 amino acids. V shed 0 bases and J shed 4 bases, with 12 bases lying between them. DNA for the CDR3: TGCGCCAGCAGCCAAGATTTAAACGGGAGTAATGAAAAACTGTTTTTT. Protein product: CASSQDLNGSNEKLFF.

This rearrangement joins TRBV27 to TRBJ2-2, with TRBD1 identical over 11 bases. The ends lost 6 bases at V and 4 bases at J; junction bases unmatched: 4. This CDR3 comprises 15 residues. The germline V gene has CDR1 MNHEY and CDR2 SMNVEV (reference sequence). The CDR3 sequence is CASRKGQGGTGELFF. CDR3 coding DNA: TGTGCCAGCAGAAAGGGACAGGGGGGCACCGGGGAGCTGTTTTTT.

This clone was found a few times. V gene TRBV19 combines with J gene TRBJ2-7; weak D call: TRBD1 (5 bases). The germline V gene encodes CDR1 LNHDA and CDR2 SQIVND (reference sequence). The CDR3 is 14 amino acids. V lost 4 bases to trimming and J lost 7 bases, with 17 bases between them. In DNA form, the CDR3 reads TGTGCCAGTAGTAGAGAAACCAGGGTATGGGAGCAGTACTTC. Translation: CASSRETRVWEQYF.